This T cell receptor (beta chain) was profiled in a study of blood T cell repertoires in COVID-19. Participants' reported clinical history set cohort assignment. CDR3 length equals 16 residues. Per germline, CDR1 MDHEN and CDR2 SYDVKM. Trimming left V 2 bases short and J 2 bases short, with 14 bases between. Method: immunoSEQ multiplex PCR; TCRdb's copy keeps in-frame clones and lacks some. Of 250,000 or so clones detected, 87% appear once; the ten largest clones hold 10% to 13%. This rearrangement joins TRBV28 to TRBJ2-3; D unclear. The sequenced material came from PBMCs or T cells enriched from blood (not recorded which). The receptor was derived from a man aged 30 to 39 who had recovered from COVID-19. This CDR3 is CASSLSYRTLTDTQYF. CDR3 nucleotide sequence: TGTGCCAGCAGTTTAAGTTACAGAACCCTCACAGATACGCAGTATTTT.